What follows describes a single T cell receptor beta chain. A 5'RACE reaction primed in the constant segment made cDNA libraries of TCR alpha and TCR beta, and these carried sample barcodes and UMIs. TCRdb re-analysed the 5' RACE reads in MiXCR, keeping a single row per CDR3 protein. The sample gives nearly 350,000 distinct CDR3 sequences, approximately 12% of which show up once; roughly 23% is in the top ten. Germline V gene data show CDR1 as SGHTA and CDR2 as FQGNSA. V lost 2 bases, J lost 10 bases, and 9 bases lay in between. CDR3 length: 13 amino acids. This specimen belongs to a study of T-cell memory formation after mild COVID-19.

This chain uses TRBV7-2 with TRBJ1-6; D remains unclear. Input material: PBMCs or a T cell subset sorted from them (not recorded which). The sequence derives from a man between 18 and 29 years old who had mild COVID-19 (a few samples of this study predate the infection). Cell type and time point are not known. CDR3 residues: CASSLYHDSPLHF. The CDR3 bases are TGTGCCAGCAGCTTATATCATGACTCACCCCTCCACTTT. Complete variable domain (other parts from reference TRBV7-2 and TRBJ1-6): GAGVSQSPSNKVTEKGKDVELRCDPISGHTALYWYRQSLGQGLEFLIYFQGNSAPDKSGLPSDRFSAERTGGSVSTLTIQRTQQEDSAVYLCASSLYHDSPLHFGNGTRLTVT.